This section outlines one TCR beta chain sequence together with its context. An immunoSEQ assay, version v3.0, was performed at survey level. Clones were read by immunoSEQ multiplex PCR, and TCRdb kept only the in-frame ones, dropping some. The sample has 9,500 to 15,000 clones; around 80% are singletons. The sample belongs to a study of long-term antiretroviral therapy in people with HIV. V lost 1 base and J lost 2, with 11 bases in between. The CDR3 is 16 residues long. CDR1 and CDR2 (germline): SEHNR, FQNEAQ (reference sequence). The chain has TRBV7-9 and TRBJ2-2; D is ambiguous. The sample in question was unsorted PBMCs, obtained 8 to 8.5 years after starting antiretroviral therapy. The receptor was derived from a man aged 45-60 years with HIV. The CDR3 DNA is TGTGCCAGCAGCTTAGGCAGAGGAAGTAACACCGGGGAGCTGTTTTTT. It is translated as CASSLGRGSNTGELFF.